Given below is one TCR beta chain in context. Its target is not known. The protocol was immunoSEQ multiplex PCR, while the TCRdb copy is restricted to in-frame clones and leaves out a portion. The table shows 130,000 to 150,000 clones, with about 92% occurring only once. The germline V gene encodes CDR1 SGHTS and CDR2 YDEGEE. The CDR3 loop spans 15 amino acids. Trimming pared 2 bases from V and 0 bases from J, leaving 11 bases between. The sample comes from a study of T cell responses to AZD1222 COVID-19 vaccine. Findings of the study overall: Spike regions recognized by vaccine-associated CD4 TCRs spanned the protein, led by 160-218 and 743-854. Baseline serostatus was positive in only a handful of AZD1222 recipients.

The chain has TRBV5-8 and TRBJ1-2; D ambiguous. The TCR sequence derives from an adult in good health. The sequenced sample was peripheral blood, obtained on day 0 of AZD1222 vaccination. CDR3: CASSLREGTNYGYTF. The CDR3 DNA sequence: TGTGCCAGCAGCTTAAGGGAAGGTACTAACTATGGCTACACCTTC.